These 26 T cell receptor beta chains originate from one sample sequenced in a study of T cell responses to AZD1222 COVID-19 vaccine. Sequencing was performed with immunoSEQ multiplex PCR; in TCRdb, only in-frame clones are kept and a portion is missing. This sample yields some 130,000 clones, of which around 93% are seen a single time; more than 3% belongs to the top ten. This material consisted of peripheral blood, taken 28 days after the second AZD1222 dose. The receptors were gathered from an adult who received the AZD1222 COVID-19 vaccine.

The gene calls are TRBV3-1 (or the pseudogene TRBV3-2) and TRBJ2-6; D uncertain. V was clipped by 0 bases and J by 0 bases, with 6 bases between them. Per germline, CDR1 LGHDT and CDR2 YNNKEL (reference sequence). The CDR3 length is 16 residues. CDR3 coding DNA: TGTGCCAGCAGCCAAGAACTCACCTCTGGGGCCAACGTCCTGACTTTC. It encodes CASSQELTSGANVLTF.

The chain couples TRBV27 to TRBJ1-5, with TRBD1 identical over 8 bases. This CDR3 spans 14 amino acids. V lost 6 bases, J lost 1 base, and 2 bases stayed unmatched. Germline V gives CDR1 MNHEY, CDR2 SMNVEV (reference sequence). The CDR3 protein is CASRSGGSNQPQHF. The CDR3 nucleotides read TGTGCCAGCAGGTCAGGGGGCAGCAATCAGCCCCAGCATTTT.

The chain joins TRBV10-3 to TRBJ1-4; no clear D. This CDR3 is built from 16 residues. Germline V gives CDR1 ENHRY, CDR2 SYGVKD. V lost 6 bases and J 8 bases, leaving 22 bases between the germline ends. DNA for the CDR3: TGTGCCATCAGGGCCGGGGTATTCGAAGATGGCGAAAAACTGTTTTTT. It translates to CAIRAGVFEDGEKLFF.

The chain has TRBV7-9 and TRBJ1-2; D remains unclear. CDR3 length equals 14 residues. Germline V gene data show CDR1 as SEHNR and CDR2 as FQNEAQ (reference sequence). V was trimmed by 7 bases and J by 2 bases, leaving 14 bases between them. The CDR3 bases are TGTGCCAGCACCCCCGCCCCAGGAAACTATGGCTACACCTTC. Its translation: CASTPAPGNYGYTF.

V usage is TRBV2 and J usage is TRBJ2-1, with D perhaps given as TRBD1 or TRBD2 (6 bases each). The CDR3 has 16 amino acids. Looked up from germline, CDR1 is SNHLY and CDR2 is FYNNEI. V was trimmed by 0 bases and J by 4 bases, leaving 13 bases between them. The CDR3, as DNA: TGTGCCAGCAGTGAAGCGCGGGGACAAATTTACAATGAGCAGTTCTTC. Translating it yields CASSEARGQIYNEQFF.

The sample holds one count of this clone. V usage is TRBV4-3 and J usage is TRBJ2-1; D ambiguous. CDR1 and CDR2 from the germline V gene are LGHNA and YSLEER. CDR3 length equals 16 residues. Trimming took 6 bases from V and 7 from J, leaving 22 bases between them. Written as DNA, the CDR3 is TGCGCCAGCAGACCCAAAAAAGCCTCCCCATGGAATGAGCAGTTCTTC. This codes for CASRPKKASPWNEQFF.

The CDR3 DNA reads as TGCAGCGTTGAAGATTGGGTCAGGGTGGGCGAGCAGTACTTC. Its protein product is CSVEDWVRVGEQYF. The chain couples TRBV29-1 to TRBJ2-7; D is possibly TRBD1 (5 bases). Germline CDR1 reads SQVTM; CDR2 reads ANQGSEA. CDR3 length: 14 amino acids. Trimming took 0 bases from V and 6 from J, leaving 15 bases between them.

The CDR3: CASSQGTTSNQPQHF. CDR3 DNA sequence: TGCGCCAGCAGCCAAGGGACCACTAGCAATCAGCCCCAGCATTTT. This chain links TRBV4-1 with TRBJ1-5; D is unclear. The V gene's germline CDR1 is MGHRA and CDR2 YSYEKL. Trimming stripped 1 base from V and 0 bases from J, with 7 bases between. This CDR3 region has 15 residues.

The chain carries TRBV10-1 and TRBJ2-7; D gene unclear. There are 14 residues in the CDR3. Trimming left V 9 bases short and J 4 bases short, with 19 bases between. Germline-derived CDR1 and CDR2 are WNHNN and SYGVQD (reference sequence). Written as DNA, the CDR3 is TGCGCCAGAGCCCCCTGCAGGTACCGTTACGAGCAGTACTTC. This gives the protein CARAPCRYRYEQYF.

V gene TRBV27 combines with J gene TRBJ1-6; weak D call: TRBD1 (5 bases). The V end was cut by 4 bases, the J end by 7 bases, with 14 bases between. This CDR3 is built from 15 residues. The germline CDR1 and CDR2 sequences are MNHEY and SMNVEV (reference sequence). This CDR3 is CASSSDGGGNSPLHF. In DNA, the CDR3 is TGTGCCAGCAGTTCCGACGGGGGAGGGAATTCACCCCTCCACTTT.

The chain is built from TRBV9 and TRBJ1-5; D is uncertain. V was shortened by 0 bases and J by 2 bases, with 6 bases between the two germline ends. The CDR3 loop spans 14 amino acids. Germline CDR1 is SGDLS and CDR2 is YYNGEE. The CDR3 nucleotides are TGTGCCAGCAGCGTAGGGGGAGGCAATCAGCCCCAGCATTTT. Translation: CASSVGGGNQPQHF.

To note about this clone: One end of the junction is discordant with germline, which a read error may explain. CDR3: CAITKDQGQPQHF. CDR3 in DNA: TGTGCCATCACAAAGGACCAGGGGCAGCCTCAGCATTTT. The V call is TRBV10-3, the J call TRBJ1-5, with D maybe TRBD1 (6 bases). This CDR3 region has 13 residues. Looked up from germline, CDR1 is ENHRY and CDR2 is SYGVKD.

The CDR3 is CASSFRTGGGMNTEAFF. The CDR3 nucleotides read TGTGCCAGCAGTTTCCGGACAGGGGGCGGGATGAACACTGAAGCTTTCTTT. The V call is TRBV27, the J call TRBJ1-1, with TRBD1 identical over 11 bases. The CDR3 consists of 17 residues. CDR1 is MNHEY and CDR2 is SMNVEV in the germline V gene (reference sequence). Unmatched junction bases numbered 6, after V lost 3 bases and J lost 0 bases.

This sequence joins TRBV6-2 or TRBV6-3 and TRBJ2-3; a weak D match, TRBD2 (7 bases). The CDR3 runs to 16 residues. Germline CDR1 is MNHEY and CDR2 is SVGEGT. V was shortened by 6 bases and J by 4 bases, with 20 bases between the two germline ends. CDR3 loop: CASSLRGGGEADTQYF. CDR3 DNA: TGTGCCAGCAGCCTAAGGGGGGGAGGTGAGGCAGATACGCAGTATTTT.

This clone was picked up a small number of times. The chain joins TRBV13 to TRBJ2-7; TRBD2 aligns across 13 bases. Germline CDR1 and CDR2: PRHDT and FYEKMQ (reference sequence). CDR3 length: 15 residues. The junction had 1 base not matched to a gene; V was cut back by 4 bases and J by 1 base. The CDR3 DNA sequence: TGTGCCAGCAGCTCGGGACTAGCGGGATCCTACGAGCAGTACTTC. It is translated as CASSSGLAGSYEQYF.

The chain joins TRBV7-9 to TRBJ2-1; maybe TRBD1 (5 bases). V lost 6 bases, J lost 1 base, and 19 bases lay in between. Germline V gene lookup returns CDR1 SEHNR and CDR2 FQNEAQ (reference sequence). The CDR3 loop spans 17 amino acids. CDR3: CASSIQAVRVSYNEQFF. The CDR3, as DNA: TGTGCCAGCAGTATACAGGCGGTACGGGTTTCCTACAATGAGCAGTTCTTC.

The chain combines TRBV7-8 with TRBJ2-2; perhaps TRBD1 as D (5 bases). The CDR3 length is 13 residues. The V and J ends lost 5 bases and 4 bases respectively, with 8 bases between them. Germline V gene sequence: CDR1 SGHVS, CDR2 FQNEAQ. CDR3 protein: CASSAQGTGELFF. The CDR3 nucleotides read TGTGCCAGCAGCGCCCAGGGCACCGGGGAGCTGTTTTTT.

The chain joins TRBV5-1 to TRBJ2-5; perhaps D is TRBD1 or TRBD2 (5 bases each). The CDR3 runs 14 residues. V lost 4 bases and J 2 bases, leaving 12 bases between the germline ends. CDR1 and CDR2 (germline): SGHRS, YFSETQ. CDR3 in amino acids: CASSRDPGQETQYF. DNA of the CDR3: TGCGCCAGCAGCCGGGACCCGGGGCAAGAGACCCAGTACTTC. The variable domain in full, with the rest retrieved from reference TRBV5-1 and TRBJ2-5, is KAGVTQTPRYLIKTRGQQVTLSCSPISGHRSVSWYQQTPGQGLQFLFEYFSETQRNKGNFPGRFSGRQFSNSRSEMNVSTLELGDSALYLCASSRDPGQETQYFGPGTRLLVL.

This clone was observed a single time. The chain has TRBV19 and TRBJ1-2; 7 nucleotides line up with TRBD1. V lost 3 bases and J lost 8; bases outside the gene matches: 18. The CDR3 sequence is 17 residues long. Germline values: CDR1 LNHDA, CDR2 SQIVND (reference sequence). The CDR3 DNA reads as TGTGCCAGTAGTATGACTGGCCTCCACAGGGGCCTGGAGGGCTACACCTTC. This sequence encodes CASSMTGLHRGLEGYTF.

As DNA, the CDR3 is TGTGCCAGCAGCCCTTTTGGCCGGCAGGGTGGACTCCATGAGCAGTTCTTC. Residues: CASSPFGRQGGLHEQFF. The chain is built from TRBV11-2 and TRBJ2-1, with D perhaps matching TRBD1 or TRBD2 (5 bases each). The CDR3 is 17 residues long. Trimming stripped 5 bases from V and 8 bases from J, with 25 bases between. Germline values: CDR1 SGHAT, CDR2 FQNNGV.

V usage is TRBV20-1 and J usage is TRBJ2-5; D unresolved. Trimming pared 7 bases from V and 3 bases from J, leaving 6 bases between. Per the germline V gene, CDR1 is DFQATT and CDR2 is SNEGSKA (reference sequence). The CDR3 spans 10 residues. The CDR3 DNA is TGCAGTGGAATGGAAGAGACCCAGTACTTC. It encodes CSGMEETQYF.

This clone was found once. The chain carries TRBV9 and TRBJ2-2, with D possibly called TRBD1 or TRBD2 (7 bases each). This CDR3 spans 15 amino acids. V was pared by 1 base and J by 5 bases, with 12 bases between. Germline loops: CDR1 SGDLS, CDR2 YYNGEE. DNA for the CDR3: TGTGCCAGCAGCGTACGGCAGGGGGGGACCGGGGAGCTGTTTTTT. It translates to CASSVRQGGTGELFF.

The chain links TRBV5-4 to TRBJ2-1; 7 nucleotides line up with TRBD1. V lost 4 bases and J lost 4; bases outside the gene matches: 8. CDR1 and CDR2 (germline): SGHNT, YYREEE (reference sequence). The CDR3 totals 15 residues. Here the CDR3 reads CASSTNRGLYNEQFF. The CDR3 DNA follows: TGTGCCAGCAGCACTAACAGGGGCCTGTACAATGAGCAGTTCTTC.

The rearrangement uses TRBV5-1 and TRBJ1-5, with a possible D match to TRBD1 (5 bases). V lost 0 bases, J lost 3 bases, and 10 bases lay in between. The CDR3 is made up of 15 amino acids. Germline V gene sequence: CDR1 SGHRS, CDR2 YFSETQ. CDR3 sequence reads: CASSLGGSINQPQHF. In DNA, the CDR3 is TGCGCCAGCAGCTTGGGGGGGTCTATCAATCAGCCCCAGCATTTT.

The V call is TRBV11-2, the J call TRBJ2-1; TRBD1 aligns across 10 bases. CDR1 SGHAT and CDR2 FQNNGV come from the germline V gene. The CDR3 is 15 residues long. V was pared by 4 bases and J by 5 bases, with 5 bases of the junction left unmatched. CDR3: CASSSGTGAHNEQFF. CDR3 bases: TGTGCCAGCAGCTCCGGGACAGGGGCCCACAATGAGCAGTTCTTC.

V gene TRBV29-1 combines with J gene TRBJ1-2, with D unclear. With 4 bases removed from V and 4 bases from J, the gap between germline ends came to 10 bases. This CDR3 has 12 amino acids. Germline V gene data show CDR1 as SQVTM and CDR2 as ANQGSEA. CDR3 amino acids: CSVGEEAYGYTF. The CDR3 coding sequence is TGCAGCGTTGGCGAGGAGGCCTATGGCTACACCTTC. The full variable domain, rest sourced from reference TRBV29-1 and TRBJ1-2, is SAVISQKPSRDICQRGTSLTIQCQVDSQVTMMFWYRQQPGQSLTLIATANQGSEATYESGFVIDKFPISRPNLTFSTLTVSNMSPEDSSIYLCSVGEEAYGYTFGSGTRLTVV.